This T cell receptor (beta chain) was documented in a study of CD8 T cells in ankylosing spondylitis. The CDR3 is 13 residues long. Germline values: CDR1 MNHEY, CDR2 SMNVEV (reference sequence). V shed 5 bases and J 5 bases; nucleotides not matched to a gene: 4. This clonotype was counted only a few times. Antigen: not known. Via MiXCR, TCRdb re-called the 5' RACE reads, giving one row per CDR3 protein. Among some 840,000 distinct CDR3 sequences, 10% to 15% were seen once, and the ten largest hold roughly 0.51%. Study conclusions and caveats: Disease-associated clones were reportedly significantly overrepresented in matched ankylosing spondylitis synovial fluid. One TCR beta motif, made up of fewer than 10 highly homologous variants, appeared characteristic of ankylosing spondylitis blood.

V usage is TRBV27 and J usage is TRBJ2-5; 8 bases agree with TRBD1. The sequence derives from a male donor with ankylosing spondylitis. Sample: blood, either unsorted or a sorted T cell fraction (not recorded which). The CDR3 nucleotides read TGTGCCAGCAGTACAGGGGGAAGGGAGACCCAGTACTTC. It is translated as CASSTGGRETQYF.